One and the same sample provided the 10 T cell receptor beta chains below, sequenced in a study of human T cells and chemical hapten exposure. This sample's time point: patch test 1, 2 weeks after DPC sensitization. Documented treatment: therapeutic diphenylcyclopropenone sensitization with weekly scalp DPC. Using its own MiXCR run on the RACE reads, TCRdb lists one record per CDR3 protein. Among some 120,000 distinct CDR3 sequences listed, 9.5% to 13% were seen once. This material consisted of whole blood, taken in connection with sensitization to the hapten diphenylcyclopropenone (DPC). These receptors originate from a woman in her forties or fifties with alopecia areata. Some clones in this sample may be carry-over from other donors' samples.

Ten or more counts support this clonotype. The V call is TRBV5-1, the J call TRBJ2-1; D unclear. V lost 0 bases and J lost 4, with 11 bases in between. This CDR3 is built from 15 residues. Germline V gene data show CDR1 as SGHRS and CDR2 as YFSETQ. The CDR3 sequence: CASSLVAATYNEQFF. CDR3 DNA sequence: TGCGCCAGCAGCTTGGTTGCGGCTACTTACAATGAGCAGTTCTTC.

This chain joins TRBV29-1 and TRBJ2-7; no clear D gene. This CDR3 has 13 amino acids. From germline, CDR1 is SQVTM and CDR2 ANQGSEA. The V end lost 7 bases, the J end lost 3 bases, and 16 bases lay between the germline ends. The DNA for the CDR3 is TGCAGCGCCTCCCTCAAAGATCTCTACGAGCAGTACTTC. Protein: CSASLKDLYEQYF.

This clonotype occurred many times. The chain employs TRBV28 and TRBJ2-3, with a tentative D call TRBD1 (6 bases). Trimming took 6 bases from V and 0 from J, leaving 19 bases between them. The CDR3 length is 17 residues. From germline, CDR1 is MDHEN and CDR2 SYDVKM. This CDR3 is CASRIRATGPSTDTQYF. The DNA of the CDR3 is TGTGCCAGCAGAATAAGGGCGACAGGCCCTAGCACAGATACGCAGTATTTT.

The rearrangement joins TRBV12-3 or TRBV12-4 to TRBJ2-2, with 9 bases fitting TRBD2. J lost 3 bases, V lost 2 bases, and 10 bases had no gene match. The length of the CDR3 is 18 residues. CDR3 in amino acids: CASSLNHLRTSDTGELFF. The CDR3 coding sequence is TGTGCCAGCAGTTTAAACCACCTCAGGACTAGCGACACCGGGGAGCTGTTTTTT.

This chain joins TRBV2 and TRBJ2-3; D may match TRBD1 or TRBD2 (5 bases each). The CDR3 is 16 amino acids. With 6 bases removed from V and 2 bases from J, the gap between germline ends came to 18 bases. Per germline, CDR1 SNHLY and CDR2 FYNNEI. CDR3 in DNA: TGTGCCAGCAGGCCAATCGGGGCTGAATACACAGATACGCAGTATTTT. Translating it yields CASRPIGAEYTDTQYF.

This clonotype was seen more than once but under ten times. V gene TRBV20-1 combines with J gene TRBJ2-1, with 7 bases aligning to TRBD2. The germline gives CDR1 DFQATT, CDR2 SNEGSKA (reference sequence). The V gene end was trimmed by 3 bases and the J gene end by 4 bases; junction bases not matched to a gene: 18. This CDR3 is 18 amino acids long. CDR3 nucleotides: TGCAGTGCTAGTAAGCGGGCTGGCGGGAGCGCGGCTTACAATGAGCAGTTCTTC. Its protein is CSASKRAGGSAAYNEQFF.

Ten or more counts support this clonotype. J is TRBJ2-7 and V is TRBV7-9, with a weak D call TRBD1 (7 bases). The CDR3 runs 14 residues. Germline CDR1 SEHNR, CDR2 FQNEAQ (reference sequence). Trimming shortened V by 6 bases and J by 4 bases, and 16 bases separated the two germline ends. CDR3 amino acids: CASRSGGGRYEQYF. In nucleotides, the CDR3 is TGTGCCAGCAGGAGCGGAGGGGGCAGGTACGAGCAGTACTTC.

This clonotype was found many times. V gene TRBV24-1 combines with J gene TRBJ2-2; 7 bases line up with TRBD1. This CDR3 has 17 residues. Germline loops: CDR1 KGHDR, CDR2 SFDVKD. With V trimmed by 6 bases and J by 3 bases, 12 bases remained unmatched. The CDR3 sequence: CATSPIKSTGHTGELFF. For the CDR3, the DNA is TGTGCCACCAGTCCCATTAAGTCGACAGGGCACACCGGGGAGCTGTTTTTT.

CDR3: CASSLGRGRNTEAFF. For the CDR3, the DNA is TGTGCCAGCAGCTTAGGCCGGGGCCGGAACACTGAAGCTTTCTTT. V is TRBV7-9 and J is TRBJ1-1; maybe TRBD1 (5 bases). Germline CDR1 and CDR2: SEHNR and FQNEAQ (reference sequence). Between the trimmed V and J ends, which lost 1 base and 1 base, there was a span of 10 bases. The CDR3 length is 15 residues.

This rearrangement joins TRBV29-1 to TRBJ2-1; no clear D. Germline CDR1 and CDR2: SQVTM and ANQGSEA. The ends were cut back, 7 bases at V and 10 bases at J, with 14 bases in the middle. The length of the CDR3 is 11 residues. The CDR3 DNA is TGCAGCGGGACGGAGAACTCGGAGCAGTTCTTC. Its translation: CSGTENSEQFF.